This T cell receptor beta chain was found in a study of blood T cell repertoires in COVID-19. About the study: Acute and convalescent COVID-19 specimens originated in the United States, Italy and Spain. PBMCs, B-cell-depleted T cells, or T cells provided the cDNA or gDNA that made up the material.

The CDR3 contains 15 residues. V lost 1 base and J lost 4; bases outside the gene matches: 2. CDR1 is LGHNT and CDR2 is FRNRAP in the germline V gene. Per the study methods: Amplification of reference gene primers was used by the study to estimate nucleated cell counts. The repertoire was sequenced with immunoSEQ multiplex PCR; TCRdb's copy has only in-frame clones and lacks some. Clone size and the V and J calls come from that table; the DNA yielded D and trimming. The repertoire includes around 200,000 clones, around nine tenths of them detected once, and about 6% sits in the top ten. The rearrangement joins TRBV12-5 to TRBJ2-2, with 8 nucleotides matching TRBD1. The receptor's source is a man between 60 and 75 years old who had recovered from COVID-19. The specimen was peripheral blood. Here the CDR3 reads CASGLGQGTTGELFF. CDR3 coding DNA: TGTGCTAGTGGTTTGGGACAGGGGACCACCGGGGAGCTGTTTTTT.